This T cell receptor (beta chain) appears in the sequencing data of a study of control samples from healthy donors and cancer patients. CDR3 size: 14 residues. V lost 1 base, J lost 8 bases, and 9 bases lay in between. Germline CDR1 reads KGHSH; CDR2 reads LQKENI. Assay: immunoSEQ multiplex PCR; the TCRdb copy retains only in-frame clones and omits some. The sample includes some 200,000 clones, approximately 92% of them seen just once. V is TRBV18 and J is TRBJ1-6; TRBD1 might be the D (5 bases). The sequenced sample consisted of blood. The receptor's source is a man aged 18 to 29 in good health. DNA for the CDR3: TGTGCCAGCTCACCACTCTCCAGGGATTCACCCCTCCACTTT. It codes for CASSPLSRDSPLHF. Combining the CDR3 with reference TRBV18 and TRBJ1-6 gives the whole variable domain NAGVMQNPRHLVRRRGQEARLRCSPMKGHSHVYWYRQLPEEGLKFMVYLQKENIIDESGMPKERFSAEFPKEGPSILRIQQVVRGDSAAYFCASSPLSRDSPLHFGNGTRLTVT.